These 24 T cell receptor beta chains came from one sample sequenced in a study of blood T cell repertoires in COVID-19. The repertoire was sequenced with immunoSEQ multiplex PCR; TCRdb's copy has only in-frame clones and lacks some. Here the sample spans roughly 70,000 clones, 88% being singletons. The sequenced material came from peripheral blood. The source is a human donor in a cohort sampled during active COVID-19.

This sequence joins TRBV9 and TRBJ2-3; 12 bases agree with TRBD2. Germline V CDR1 and CDR2: SGDLS, YYNGEE. This CDR3 contains 17 residues. V dropped 0 bases and J dropped 0; count of bases not matched to a gene: 2. Written as DNA, the CDR3 is TGTGCCAGCAGCGTAGGGCTAGCGGGAGGGAGCACAGATACGCAGTATTTT. The encoded protein is CASSVGLAGGSTDTQYF. Looking up the rest from reference TRBV9 and TRBJ2-3 gives the full variable domain: DSGVTQTPKHLITATGQRVTLRCSPRSGDLSVYWYQQSLDQGLQFLIQYYNGEERAKGNILERFSAQQFPDLHSELNLSSLELGDSALYFCASSVGLAGGSTDTQYFGPGTRLTVL.

The rearrangement links TRBV3-1 (or the pseudogene TRBV3-2) to TRBJ2-1; a possible D gene is TRBD2 (5 bases). Trimming shortened V by 0 bases and J by 10 bases, and 10 bases separated the two germline ends. This CDR3 region has 13 residues. CDR1 is LGHDT, CDR2 YNNKEL, per germline (reference sequence). CDR3 in DNA: TGTGCCAGCAGCCAAGATCTTCAGCGGGAGCAGTTCTTC. As protein: CASSQDLQREQFF.

This rearrangement joins TRBV9 to TRBJ2-3; D unclear. V lost 0 bases, J lost 0 bases, and 11 bases lay in between. CDR1 and CDR2 from the germline V gene are SGDLS and YYNGEE. CDR3 length equals 16 residues. CDR3 sequence (DNA): TGTGCCAGCAGCGTAGGGGCGACCTCTAGCACAGATACGCAGTATTTT. Translated, it gives CASSVGATSSTDTQYF.

The chain has TRBV7-9 and TRBJ2-7; no firm D call. The CDR3 consists of 13 residues. CDR1 and CDR2 (germline): SEHNR, FQNEAQ (reference sequence). With 1 base removed from V and 7 bases from J, the gap between germline ends came to 11 bases. The CDR3 DNA reads as TGTGCCAGCAGCTTAGTAACTATTGGTGAGCAGTACTTC. Its translation: CASSLVTIGEQYF.

This clone was counted once. The chain recombines TRBV28 with TRBJ2-7; possibly TRBD2 for D (5 bases). Trimming cost V 2 bases and J 0 bases, with 20 bases left between them. The CDR3 has 18 amino acids. Germline V gene data show CDR1 as MDHEN and CDR2 as SYDVKM. The CDR3 sequence is CASSLGGSGLGGSYEQYF. The CDR3 region has the DNA TGTGCCAGCAGTTTAGGCGGCTCCGGACTGGGCGGCTCCTACGAGCAGTACTTC.

The chain couples TRBV2 to TRBJ2-1, with D maybe TRBD1 (7 bases). The germline CDR1 and CDR2 sequences are SNHLY and FYNNEI. V shed 6 bases and J shed 2 bases, with 14 bases lying between them. This CDR3 comprises 15 residues. Written as DNA, the CDR3 is TGTGCCAGCAGCGCCAGGGGGAGGCCCTACAATGAGCAGTTCTTC. It codes for CASSARGRPYNEQFF.

The rearrangement links TRBV19 to TRBJ1-4, with D possibly being TRBD1 (5 bases). CDR3 length: 14 residues. Between the trimmed V and J ends, which lost 5 bases and 8 bases, there was a span of 15 bases. In germline, CDR1 is LNHDA, CDR2 SQIVND (reference sequence). The CDR3 DNA reads as TGTGCCAGTAGTGCCCCAGGGTTCAAAGAAAAACTGTTTTTT. Amino acid sequence: CASSAPGFKEKLFF.

This rearrangement joins TRBV6-5 to TRBJ1-1; D remains ambiguous. The CDR3 covers 13 residues. The ends were cut back, 1 base at V and 7 bases at J, with 10 bases in the middle. Germline V gene lookup returns CDR1 MNHEY and CDR2 SVGAGI. CDR3 amino acids: CASSYWRGNEAFF. The CDR3 coding sequence is TGTGCCAGCAGTTACTGGCGCGGAAATGAAGCTTTCTTT.

The CDR3 nucleotides are TGTGCCAGCAGGGCCCAGGGGGCGTCGATCGGGGAGCTGTTTTTT. Translated, it gives CASRAQGASIGELFF. This chain joins TRBV2 and TRBJ2-2; 8 nucleotides line up with TRBD1. This CDR3 region has 15 residues. J gave up 7 bases and V 6 bases, and 10 bases lay outside the gene matches. Per germline, CDR1 SNHLY and CDR2 FYNNEI. Together with reference TRBV2 and TRBJ2-2, the CDR3 gives the full variable domain: EPEVTQTPSHQVTQMGQEVILRCVPISNHLYFYWYRQILGQKVEFLVSFYNNEISEKSEIFDDQFSVERPDGSNFTLKIRSTKLEDSAMYFCASRAQGASIGELFFGEGSRLTVL.

The chain uses TRBV11-3 and TRBJ2-5; TRBD2 matches 7 bases. CDR1 is SGHNT and CDR2 is YENEEA in the germline V gene. There are 13 residues in the CDR3. V shed 6 bases and J 3 bases; nucleotides not matched to a gene: 4. This chain's CDR3 is CASSQSGEETQYF. The CDR3 nucleotides are TGTGCCAGCAGTCAGAGCGGGGAAGAGACCCAGTACTTC.

This clone was detected a few times. The chain has TRBV7-5 and TRBJ2-4; the table's D gene call, TRBD2, was not cross checked with the DNA. TRBV7-5 is annotated as a pseudogene. The CDR3 is made up of 16 amino acids. The CDR3: CVRSLGSGRTKNIQYF. The CDR3 DNA sequence: TGTGTCAGAAGCTTAGGCTCCGGGAGGACCAAAAACATTCAGTACTTC.

The V gene is TRBV7-2, the J gene TRBJ2-1; TRBD2 matches at 7 bases. The CDR3 extends over 14 amino acids. Germline-derived CDR1 and CDR2 are SGHTA and FQGNSA. The ends lost 5 bases at V and 5 bases at J; junction bases unmatched: 6. The CDR3 DNA reads as TGTGCCAGCAGCCTCGTCAGCGGGGACAATGAGCAGTTCTTC. This codes for CASSLVSGDNEQFF.

The J gene is TRBJ2-5, the V gene TRBV30; D might be TRBD1 (7 bases). Germline V gives CDR1 GTSNPN, CDR2 SVGIG (reference sequence). The CDR3 has 14 residues. The ends were cut back, 5 bases at V and 4 bases at J, with 17 bases in the middle. CDR3 in DNA: TGTGCCTGGGATTTGACAGGGAGGTCAGAGACCCAGTACTTC. It encodes CAWDLTGRSETQYF. The variable domain in full, completed from reference TRBV30 and TRBJ2-5, reads SQTIHQWPATLVQPVGSPLSLECTVEGTSNPNLYWYRQAAGRGLQLLFYSVGIGQISSEVPQNLSASRPQDRQFILSSKKLLLSDSGFYLCAWDLTGRSETQYFGPGTRLLVL.

The J gene is TRBJ2-1, the V gene TRBV10-2; 8 bases align to TRBD2. V lost 0 bases and J lost 10; bases outside the gene matches: 2. CDR1 and CDR2 (germline): WSHSY, SAAADI. The CDR3 extends over 13 amino acids. DNA for the CDR3: TGCGCCAGCAGTGAGTCACGACTAGCGGAGCAGTTCTTC. This codes for CASSESRLAEQFF.

This clone was seen a few times. This chain joins TRBV27 and TRBJ2-6; D is perhaps TRBD1 (5 bases). The CDR3 sequence is 15 residues long. CDR1 and CDR2 (germline): MNHEY, SMNVEV (reference sequence). The ends were cut back, 5 bases at V and 0 bases at J, with 8 bases in the middle. In DNA form, the CDR3 reads TGTGCCAGCAGTCCCAGGGTCTCTGGGGCCAACGTCCTGACTTTC. Encoded protein: CASSPRVSGANVLTF.

The chain couples TRBV7-9 to TRBJ2-2; D remains ambiguous. The CDR3 is made up of 14 amino acids. V lost 3 bases and J 1 base, leaving 6 bases between the germline ends. From germline, CDR1 is SEHNR and CDR2 FQNEAQ (reference sequence). CDR3 protein: CASSFPQNTGELFF. CDR3 in DNA: TGTGCCAGCAGCTTTCCCCAGAACACCGGGGAGCTGTTTTTT.

The chain uses TRBV6-6 and TRBJ1-2; 9 bases map to TRBD1. Germline lookup yields CDR1 MNHNY and CDR2 SVGAGI (reference sequence). The CDR3 extends over 15 amino acids. Losses at the gene ends were 7 bases for V and 6 bases for J; bases not matched to a gene: 12. CDR3 nucleotide sequence: TGTGCCAGCAACACAGGGGGCGCATTATCGAATGGCTACACCTTC. It codes for CASNTGGALSNGYTF.

This rearrangement joins TRBV12-3 or TRBV12-4 to TRBJ2-1, with TRBD2 matching 9 bases. The CDR3 consists of 13 residues. V gave up 8 bases and J gave up 4 bases; unmatched junction bases: 3. The CDR3 DNA is TGTGCCAGCCGAACTAGCGGGTACAATGAGCAGTTCTTC. This codes for CASRTSGYNEQFF.

V usage is TRBV28 and J usage is TRBJ2-7, with D hard to call. CDR1 and CDR2 (germline): MDHEN, SYDVKM. Trimming shortened V by 4 bases and J by 6 bases, and 16 bases separated the two germline ends. This CDR3 comprises 14 residues. The CDR3 is CASSSPPVSGEQYF. CDR3 bases: TGTGCCAGCAGTTCCCCCCCCGTATCCGGCGAGCAGTACTTC.

This chain joins TRBV6-2 or TRBV6-3 and TRBJ2-4; D is ambiguous. Looked up from germline, CDR1 is MNHEY and CDR2 is SVGEGT. The V gene lost 5 bases and the J gene lost 0 bases, with 14 bases spanning the gap. The CDR3 length is 16 residues. CDR3 DNA: TGTGCCAGCAGTCCACTCGTCAGGTTAGCCAAAAACATTCAGTACTTC. It yields the protein CASSPLVRLAKNIQYF.

The gene calls are TRBV10-3 and TRBJ1-6; D is uncertain. The ends were cut back, 10 bases at V and 3 bases at J, with 10 bases in the middle. The CDR3 has 13 amino acids. CDR1 and CDR2 (germline): ENHRY, SYGVKD. The CDR3 loop reads CATLLSYNSPLHF. The CDR3 region has the DNA TGTGCCACCCTACTGAGCTATAATTCACCCCTCCACTTT.

The genes are TRBV4-1 and TRBJ2-3; 14 positions match TRBD2. The CDR3 totals 21 residues. The germline V gene encodes CDR1 MGHRA and CDR2 YSYEKL. With 0 bases clipped from V and 3 bases from J, the junction kept 14 bases outside the gene matches. CDR3 DNA sequence: TGCGCCAGCAGCCAAGAATCTGGAGGACTAGCGGGAGGCCCGGGTACAGATACGCAGTATTTT. Protein: CASSQESGGLAGGPGTDTQYF.

The gene calls are TRBV5-1 and TRBJ2-7; maybe TRBD2 (5 bases). The CDR3 runs 14 residues. The germline CDR1 and CDR2 sequences are SGHRS and YFSETQ. Between the trimmed V and J ends, which lost 6 bases and 6 bases, there was a span of 19 bases. The CDR3 spells CASNKEGPGLEQYF. For the CDR3, the DNA is TGCGCCAGCAACAAAGAAGGACCCGGACTCGAGCAGTACTTC.

The CDR3 coding sequence is TGTGCCAGTAGTACGAATGCAGCGGAAGCTTTCTTT. Translated: CASSTNAAEAFF. V is TRBV19 and J is TRBJ1-1, with unresolved D. The CDR3 loop spans 12 amino acids. Trimming cost V 4 bases and J 8 bases, with 11 bases left between them. Germline V gene sequence: CDR1 LNHDA, CDR2 SQIVND (reference sequence).